The rows below give T cell receptor beta chains drawn from one sample of a study of identical twins. TCRdb processed the 5' RACE reads anew with MiXCR; each CDR3 protein has one entry. The profile shows 200,000 to 300,000 distinct CDR3 sequences, under 12% of them singletons. Sequenced sample: memory T cells sorted from blood. The receptors were sampled from a man aged 50-59 years in good health. Each CDR3 is given with its conserved first and last residue. A D gene is named only where the DNA matches it firmly. Size is omitted from some rows. Given values are once, few, many or a class for expanded clones.

V gene: TRBV6-2/TRBV6-3; D gene: -; clone size: few; CDR3 length: 14; J gene: TRBJ2-3; CDR3 DNA: TGTGCCAGCAGCCGGACGGGGAGCACAGATACGCAGTATTTT; CDR3 protein: CASSRTGSTDTQYF
V gene: TRBV11-2; D gene: TRBD2; clone size: -; CDR3 length: 15; J gene: TRBJ2-1; CDR3 DNA: TGTGCCAGCAGCCCGTGGGGGACTAGAGACAATGAGCAGTTCTTC; CDR3 protein: CASSPWGTRDNEQFF
V gene: TRBV28; D gene: -; clone size: -; CDR3 length: 12; J gene: TRBJ1-2; CDR3 DNA: TGTGCCTGGAGCCAGGGCACCTATGGCTACACCTTC; CDR3 protein: CAWSQGTYGYTF
V gene: TRBV6-5; D gene: TRBD2; clone size: many; CDR3 length: 15; J gene: TRBJ2-1; CDR3 DNA: TGTGCCAGCAGTTACGTAGCGGGGCGCTACAATGAGCAGTTCTTC; CDR3 protein: CASSYVAGRYNEQFF
V gene: TRBV29-1; D gene: -; clone size: -; CDR3 length: 14; J gene: TRBJ2-5; CDR3 DNA: TGCAGCGCAAGACCCATTGACAACCAAGAGACCCAGTACTTC; CDR3 protein: CSARPIDNQETQYF
V gene: TRBV27; D gene: -; clone size: many; CDR3 length: 11; J gene: TRBJ2-7; CDR3 DNA: TGTGCCAGCAGCTCCTTGGGGGAGCAGTACTTC; CDR3 protein: CASSSLGEQYF
V gene: TRBV20-1; D gene: -; clone size: -; CDR3 length: 13; J gene: TRBJ1-2; CDR3 DNA: TGCAGTGCTAGCGTGCAATCAAACTATGGCTACACCTTC; CDR3 protein: CSASVQSNYGYTF
V gene: TRBV5-1; D gene: -; clone size: -; CDR3 length: 15; J gene: TRBJ2-1; CDR3 DNA: TGCGCCAGCAGCCCTATGACGAGGACCGGTAATGAGCAGTTCTTC; CDR3 protein: CASSPMTRTGNEQFF
V gene: TRBV21-1; D gene: -; clone size: -; CDR3 length: 16; J gene: TRBJ2-1; CDR3 DNA: TGTGCCAGCAGCGACGGACTAGGGAGTGCCTACAATGAGCAGTTCTTC; CDR3 protein: CASSDGLGSAYNEQFF
V gene: TRBV20-1; D gene: TRBD2; clone size: many; CDR3 length: 14; J gene: TRBJ2-5; CDR3 DNA: TGCAGTGGGGATTTGGCGGGAGTTGCAGAGACCCAGTACTTC; CDR3 protein: CSGDLAGVAETQYF
V gene: TRBV3-1; D gene: TRBD1; clone size: many; CDR3 length: 14; J gene: TRBJ2-5; CDR3 DNA: TGTGCCAGCAGTCAAGATGGGACAGGGGAGACCCAGTACTTC; CDR3 protein: CASSQDGTGETQYF
V gene: TRBV7-9; D gene: -; clone size: -; CDR3 length: 13; J gene: TRBJ2-7; CDR3 DNA: TGTGCCAGCAGCTTACGGCGGAGGGAGGAGCAGTACTTC; CDR3 protein: CASSLRRREEQYF
V gene: TRBV7-3; D gene: -; clone size: -; CDR3 length: 16; J gene: TRBJ2-5; CDR3 DNA: TGTGCCAGCAGCTTAGGTTCTAGCCCAGGCCAAGAGACCCAGTACTTC; CDR3 protein: CASSLGSSPGQETQYF
V gene: TRBV29-1; D gene: -; clone size: medium-sized; CDR3 length: 12; J gene: TRBJ1-3; CDR3 DNA: TGCAGCGTTCTCCTAACGGGAAACACCATATATTTT; CDR3 protein: CSVLLTGNTIYF
V gene: TRBV20-1; D gene: -; clone size: -; CDR3 length: 12; J gene: TRBJ2-7; CDR3 DNA: TGCAGTGCTTTCTACAGTATCTACGAGCAGTACTTC; CDR3 protein: CSAFYSIYEQYF
V gene: TRBV7-9; D gene: -; clone size: -; CDR3 length: 14; J gene: TRBJ2-7; CDR3 DNA: TGTGCCAGCGGAACACCTTGGGGCGGTAACGAGCAGTACTTC; CDR3 protein: CASGTPWGGNEQYF
V gene: TRBV11-1; D gene: TRBD2; clone size: few; CDR3 length: 15; J gene: TRBJ2-1; CDR3 DNA: TGTGCCAGCAGCACCGAGCGGGGGGGCAGGGATGAGCAGTTCTTC; CDR3 protein: CASSTERGGRDEQFF
V gene: TRBV20-1; D gene: -; clone size: many; CDR3 length: 12; J gene: TRBJ2-6; CDR3 DNA: TGCAGTACCCTCTCTGGGGCCAACGTCCTGACTTTC; CDR3 protein: CSTLSGANVLTF
V gene: TRBV28; D gene: TRBD2; clone size: -; CDR3 length: 18; J gene: TRBJ2-3; CDR3 DNA: TGTGCCAGCAGTTTGGGCGTTCTTGGCGGGGGGGCCGCAGATACGCAGTATTTT; CDR3 protein: CASSLGVLGGGAADTQYF
V gene: TRBV19; D gene: -; clone size: few; CDR3 length: 15; J gene: TRBJ2-7; CDR3 DNA: TGTGCCAGTAGTCTAAAGGCGCTAAACTCCTACGAGCAGTACTTC; CDR3 protein: CASSLKALNSYEQYF
V gene: TRBV15; D gene: TRBD2; clone size: many; CDR3 length: 16; J gene: TRBJ2-1; CDR3 DNA: TGTGCCACCAGCAGAGGGGCGGGGGGGCCAAACAATGAGCAGTTCTTC; CDR3 protein: CATSRGAGGPNNEQFF
V gene: TRBV10-3; D gene: -; clone size: few; CDR3 length: 13; J gene: TRBJ1-5; CDR3 DNA: TGTGCCATCAGGTTCGACATGGGTCAGCCCCAGCATTTT; CDR3 protein: CAIRFDMGQPQHF
V gene: TRBV29-1; D gene: TRBD2; clone size: few; CDR3 length: 15; J gene: TRBJ2-2; CDR3 DNA: TGCAGCGTTGATCTAGCGGGGTCGAACACCGGGGAGCTGTTTTTT; CDR3 protein: CSVDLAGSNTGELFF
V gene: TRBV30; D gene: TRBD1; clone size: -; CDR3 length: 16; J gene: TRBJ1-2; CDR3 DNA: TGTGCCAGAACGAGGACAGGGCGGATTGAGCCCTATGGCTACACCTTC; CDR3 protein: CARTRTGRIEPYGYTF
V gene: TRBV28; D gene: -; clone size: few; CDR3 length: 16; J gene: TRBJ2-7; CDR3 DNA: TGTGCCAGCAGTCCCCCCCGGGATCCCCGCTCCTACGAGCAGTACTTC; CDR3 protein: CASSPPRDPRSYEQYF
V gene: TRBV5-6; D gene: -; clone size: many; CDR3 length: 14; J gene: TRBJ2-7; CDR3 DNA: TGTGCCAGCAGCCTCAGGGGATTGGCCTACGAGCAGTACTTC; CDR3 protein: CASSLRGLAYEQYF
V gene: TRBV12-5; D gene: -; clone size: -; CDR3 length: 16; J gene: TRBJ2-1; CDR3 DNA: TGTGCTAGTGGTACCACAGGTTTTAGCTCCTACAATGAGCAGTTCTTC; CDR3 protein: CASGTTGFSSYNEQFF
V gene: TRBV15; D gene: -; clone size: few; CDR3 length: 14; J gene: TRBJ1-1; CDR3 DNA: TGTGCCACCAGCGGAGACCGCCGACGCACTGAAGCTTTCTTT; CDR3 protein: CATSGDRRRTEAFF
V gene: TRBV27; D gene: -; clone size: -; CDR3 length: 14; J gene: TRBJ2-3; CDR3 DNA: TGTGCCAGCAGTTTAATCGGGGGAACAGATACGCAGTATTTT; CDR3 protein: CASSLIGGTDTQYF
V gene: TRBV9; D gene: TRBD2; clone size: few; CDR3 length: 16; J gene: TRBJ2-3; CDR3 DNA: TGTGCCAGCACCGGAGGTAGCGGGCACCGCACAGATACGCAGTATTTT; CDR3 protein: CASTGGSGHRTDTQYF
V gene: TRBV18; D gene: -; clone size: -; CDR3 length: 14; J gene: TRBJ2-1; CDR3 DNA: TGTGCCAGCTCACCACCGGACAGTTACAATGAGCAGTTCTTC; CDR3 protein: CASSPPDSYNEQFF
V gene: TRBV30; D gene: -; clone size: few; CDR3 length: 13; J gene: TRBJ1-5; CDR3 DNA: TGTGCCTGGAGCCGACAGAGCAATCAGCCCCAGCATTTT; CDR3 protein: CAWSRQSNQPQHF
V gene: TRBV27; D gene: TRBD1; clone size: few; CDR3 length: 18; J gene: TRBJ1-2; CDR3 DNA: TGTGCCAGCAGTCCTATCGCCGGGACAGGGATAGCTAACTATGGCTACACCTTC; CDR3 protein: CASSPIAGTGIANYGYTF
V gene: TRBV12-3/TRBV12-4; D gene: TRBD2; clone size: many; CDR3 length: 15; J gene: TRBJ2-5; CDR3 DNA: TGTGCCAGCAGTTTCTCCGGGGGGGCCAGAGAGACCCAGTACTTC; CDR3 protein: CASSFSGGARETQYF
V gene: TRBV5-5; D gene: -; clone size: -; CDR3 length: 12; J gene: TRBJ1-1; CDR3 DNA: TGTGCCAGCAGCTCATCCGGGGTTGAAGCTTTCTTT; CDR3 protein: CASSSSGVEAFF
V gene: TRBV9; D gene: -; clone size: few; CDR3 length: 14; J gene: TRBJ1-5; CDR3 DNA: TGTGCCAGCAGCGTAGACAGCCTAAATCAGCCCCAGCATTTT; CDR3 protein: CASSVDSLNQPQHF
V gene: TRBV18; D gene: -; clone size: many; CDR3 length: 13; J gene: TRBJ2-1; CDR3 DNA: TGTGCCAGCTCACCAGTTGTTTACAATGAGCAGTTCTTC; CDR3 protein: CASSPVVYNEQFF
V gene: TRBV30; D gene: TRBD2; clone size: many; CDR3 length: 15; J gene: TRBJ2-2; CDR3 DNA: TGTGCCTGGAGTAAGCGGGGAACGAACACCGGGGAGCTGTTTTTT; CDR3 protein: CAWSKRGTNTGELFF
V gene: TRBV28; D gene: -; clone size: -; CDR3 length: 17; J gene: TRBJ1-1; CDR3 DNA: TGTGCCAGCAGTTTATGGGGGCCCGGGGGGCGGAACACTGAAGCTTTCTTT; CDR3 protein: CASSLWGPGGRNTEAFF
V gene: TRBV11-2; D gene: -; clone size: -; CDR3 length: 15; J gene: TRBJ2-1; CDR3 DNA: TGTGCCAGCAGCTTTGGTAACAGGGCCTACAATGAGCAGTTCTTC; CDR3 protein: CASSFGNRAYNEQFF
V gene: TRBV7-9; D gene: -; clone size: few; CDR3 length: 14; J gene: TRBJ1-5; CDR3 DNA: TGTGCCAGCAGCTTAGCAGGGACCAATCAGCCCCAGCATTTT; CDR3 protein: CASSLAGTNQPQHF
V gene: TRBV12-3/TRBV12-4; D gene: TRBD2; clone size: few; CDR3 length: 16; J gene: TRBJ2-5; CDR3 DNA: TGTGCCAGCAGTCGACTAGCGGGGGGGCTCTGGGAGACCCAGTACTTC; CDR3 protein: CASSRLAGGLWETQYF
V gene: TRBV20-1; D gene: TRBD2; clone size: -; CDR3 length: 15; J gene: TRBJ2-7; CDR3 DNA: TGCAGTGCTAGAGACTTAGCGGGAGGCCGGTCCGAGCAGTACTTC; CDR3 protein: CSARDLAGGRSEQYF
V gene: TRBV6-2/TRBV6-3; D gene: -; clone size: -; CDR3 length: 13; J gene: TRBJ2-2; CDR3 DNA: TGTGCCAGCACGTGGCAGGCCCGCGGGGAGCTGTTTTTT; CDR3 protein: CASTWQARGELFF
V gene: TRBV29-1; D gene: -; clone size: many; CDR3 length: 13; J gene: TRBJ2-2; CDR3 DNA: TGCAGCGTCAGGGGCCGCGGTACCGGGGAGCTGTTTTTT; CDR3 protein: CSVRGRGTGELFF
V gene: TRBV2; D gene: -; clone size: few; CDR3 length: 12; J gene: TRBJ2-7; CDR3 DNA: TGTGCCAGCAGGGATACAGCCTACGAGCAGTACTTC; CDR3 protein: CASRDTAYEQYF
V gene: TRBV27; D gene: TRBD1; clone size: many; CDR3 length: 16; J gene: TRBJ1-5; CDR3 DNA: TGTGCCAGCAGTCCGAGGGACAGGGGTGGCAATCAGCCCCAGCATTTT; CDR3 protein: CASSPRDRGGNQPQHF
V gene: TRBV4-1; D gene: TRBD1; clone size: many; CDR3 length: 13; J gene: TRBJ2-4; CDR3 DNA: TGCGCCAGCAGCCAAGATTGGGACAGCATTCAGTACTTC; CDR3 protein: CASSQDWDSIQYF
V gene: TRBV12-3/TRBV12-4; D gene: -; clone size: -; CDR3 length: 14; J gene: TRBJ1-5; CDR3 DNA: TGTGCCAGCAGTAAGGGCGTAAGCAATCAGCCCCAGCATTTT; CDR3 protein: CASSKGVSNQPQHF
V gene: TRBV29-1; D gene: TRBD2; clone size: few; CDR3 length: 13; J gene: TRBJ2-1; CDR3 DNA: TGCAGCGTGGGAGCGGGGGGGGAAAATGAGCAGTTCTTC; CDR3 protein: CSVGAGGENEQFF